The 29 T cell receptor beta chains listed next were all sequenced from one sample in a study of blood T cells in healthy people across ages. Primed by a sample-barcoded 5' primer and a J-beta primer mix, a second PCR proceeded for roughly 6 to 12 cycles. TCRdb independently ran MiXCR on the 5' RACE reads; one entry per CDR3 protein. The repertoire has about 670,000 distinct CDR3 sequences, about 43% of them found once; the top ten carry 25% to 35%. The specimen sequenced was blood. All receptors derive from a man older than 75 in good health.

This clonotype was detected ten times or more. The chain uses TRBV6-1 and TRBJ2-1, with D perhaps assigned TRBD1 or TRBD2 (5 bases each). CDR1 is MNHNS and CDR2 is SASEGT in the germline V gene. This CDR3 spans 16 amino acids. V gave up 1 base and J gave up 6 bases, with 16 bases separating them. The CDR3 sequence: CASSEGKSGTGNEQFF. Here the CDR3 DNA reads TGTGCCAGCAGTGAAGGAAAGTCAGGGACCGGCAATGAGCAGTTCTTC.

This clonotype came up a few times. The chain uses TRBV2 and TRBJ2-3; 8 bases match TRBD1. Trimming removed 1 base from V and 6 bases from J; junction bases left unmatched: 6. Germline values: CDR1 SNHLY, CDR2 FYNNEI. The CDR3 runs to 15 residues. In DNA form, the CDR3 reads TGTGCCAGCAGTGAAGGGGGGACAGGTTTGGATACGCAGTATTTT. Protein sequence: CASSEGGTGLDTQYF.

This clonotype has a count of ten or more. V usage is TRBV29-1 and J usage is TRBJ1-1, with 9 bases fitting TRBD1. Losses at the gene ends were 6 bases for V and 7 bases for J; bases not matched to a gene: 9. The CDR3 is 13 amino acids. Germline assignment: CDR1 SQVTM and CDR2 ANQGSEA. CDR3 coding DNA: TGCAGCGTCGTTACAGGGGGCTTGGGTGAAGCTTTCTTT. This gives the protein CSVVTGGLGEAFF.

This chain connects TRBV18 to TRBJ1-2, with D possibly TRBD1 on 5 matching bases. Trimming shortened V by 1 base and J by 3 bases, and 9 bases separated the two germline ends. Germline CDR1 is KGHSH and CDR2 is LQKENI. The CDR3 is 14 amino acids. As DNA, the CDR3 is TGTGCCAGCTCACCACAGGGGATTGACTATGGCTACACCTTC. Its protein is CASSPQGIDYGYTF.

This clonotype was observed once. The chain employs TRBV5-6 and TRBJ2-3, with a weak D call TRBD1 (6 bases). Trimming cost V 6 bases and J 1 base, with 15 bases left between them. The V gene's germline CDR1 is SGHDT and CDR2 YYEEEE. The CDR3 totals 15 residues. CDR3 in amino acids: CASNSGAYRTDTQYF. As DNA, the CDR3 is TGTGCCAGCAACTCAGGGGCCTATCGCACAGATACGCAGTATTTT.

This clonotype was observed many times. The chain couples TRBV6-6 to TRBJ1-4; TRBD1 matches 7 bases. The V and J ends lost 10 bases and 6 bases, in that order; junction bases with no gene match: 8. Germline CDR1 MNHNY, CDR2 SVGAGI (reference sequence). The CDR3 spans 13 residues. This CDR3 reads CATREGADEKLFF. The CDR3 coding sequence is TGTGCCACGAGGGAGGGGGCGGATGAAAAACTGTTTTTT.

This clonotype was recorded a few times. The V call is TRBV6-1, the J call TRBJ2-2; D ambiguous. CDR3 length equals 14 residues. Trimming left V 5 bases short and J 3 bases short, with 10 bases between. The germline gives CDR1 MNHNS, CDR2 SASEGT. The CDR3 nucleotides read TGTGCCAGCAGTATTTATGAGGACACCGGGGAGCTGTTTTTT. Amino acid sequence: CASSIYEDTGELFF.

The chain combines TRBV28 with TRBJ1-1; D remains unclear. The germline gives CDR1 MDHEN, CDR2 SYDVKM. V was cut by 7 bases and J by 1 base, with 13 bases left in between. The CDR3 runs 14 residues. The CDR3 coding sequence is TGTGCCAGCAATATACATCAGAAGAACACTGAAGCTTTCTTT. This codes for CASNIHQKNTEAFF.

The rearrangement uses TRBV5-1 and TRBJ2-1; TRBD2 agrees at 10 bases. The CDR3 consists of 16 residues. The V gene end was trimmed by 2 bases and the J gene end by 8 bases; junction bases not matched to a gene: 10. Germline V lookup: CDR1 SGHRS, CDR2 YFSETQ. The CDR3 sequence: CASSFLSGGTVDEQFF. In DNA, the CDR3 is TGCGCCAGCAGCTTTCTTAGCGGGGGGACGGTCGATGAGCAGTTCTTC.

The genes are TRBV6-5 and TRBJ2-3; 12 nucleotides line up with TRBD2. The CDR3 runs 15 residues. V dropped 7 bases and J dropped 2; count of bases not matched to a gene: 4. CDR1 and CDR2 from the germline V gene are MNHEY and SVGAGI. The CDR3: CASKTSGGITDTQYF. CDR3 nucleotides: TGTGCCAGCAAAACTAGCGGGGGGATCACAGATACGCAGTATTTT.

This sequence joins TRBV20-1 and TRBJ2-1; the match to TRBD2 covers 9 bases. This CDR3 has 15 residues. Germline assignment: CDR1 DFQATT and CDR2 SNEGSKA (reference sequence). The V gene end was trimmed by 0 bases and the J gene end by 8 bases; junction bases not matched to a gene: 8. For the CDR3, the DNA is TGCAGTGCTAGAGATCCAGCGGGAGGAAACCATGAGCAGTTCTTC. Encoded protein: CSARDPAGGNHEQFF.

The chain employs TRBV6-2 or TRBV6-3 and TRBJ2-3; D possibly corresponds to TRBD1 (6 bases). This CDR3 is built from 14 residues. Trimming took off 4 bases at V and 7 bases at J, with 15 bases between the two ends. From germline, CDR1 is MNHEY and CDR2 SVGEGT. The CDR3 DNA is TGTGCCAGCAGTTTGCTGCAGGGGTCAAATACGCAGTATTTT. Its protein is CASSLLQGSNTQYF.

The chain employs TRBV24-1 and TRBJ2-3; tentatively, D is TRBD2 (5 bases). The CDR3 is made up of 13 amino acids. The germline V gene encodes CDR1 KGHDR and CDR2 SFDVKD. V lost 2 bases and J 7 bases, leaving 9 bases between the germline ends. CDR3: CATSDSGINTQYF. The CDR3 bases are TGTGCCACCAGTGATTCCGGGATAAATACGCAGTATTTT.

This clonotype was seen at least ten times. The V gene is TRBV29-1, the J gene TRBJ2-1; D is undetermined. Looked up from germline, CDR1 is SQVTM and CDR2 is ANQGSEA. The length of the CDR3 is 11 residues. V was clipped by 4 bases and J by 10 bases, with 11 bases between them. The CDR3 DNA sequence: TGCAGCGTTGGAGGTGGCGTCGAGCAGTTCTTC. It is translated as CSVGGGVEQFF.

This rearrangement joins TRBV24-1 to TRBJ2-3; D not certain. Germline V lookup: CDR1 KGHDR, CDR2 SFDVKD. This CDR3 is built from 11 residues. Deletions cut 2 bases from V and 6 bases from J, with 2 bases between. CDR3 region: CATSDSDTQYF. The CDR3 DNA reads TGTGCCACCAGTGATTCCGATACGCAGTATTTT.

The V gene is TRBV6-2 or TRBV6-3, the J gene TRBJ2-7; D possibly uses TRBD1 or TRBD2 (5 bases each). V gave up 4 bases and J gave up 0 bases, with 13 bases separating them. Germline CDR1 is MNHEY and CDR2 is SVGEGT. This CDR3 comprises 15 residues. The CDR3 loop reads CASSFRDGYSYEQYF. The CDR3 DNA follows: TGTGCCAGCAGTTTCCGGGACGGATACTCCTACGAGCAGTACTTC.

Regarding this clonotype: A much larger clone lies one base from this, so it may be a read error. This sequence joins TRBV20-1 and TRBJ2-7; 11 bases are a match to TRBD2. The CDR3 spans 15 residues. The germline gives CDR1 DFQATT, CDR2 SNEGSKA (reference sequence). The CDR3: CSATKLAGVSYERYF. The CDR3 bases are TGCAGTGCAACCAAACTAGCGGGGGTTTCCTACGAGCGGTACTTC.

The rearrangement uses TRBV20-1 and TRBJ2-5, with 7 bases that match TRBD1. CDR3 length: 13 residues. With 5 bases clipped from V and 1 base from J, the junction kept 4 bases outside the gene matches. Per germline, CDR1 DFQATT and CDR2 SNEGSKA (reference sequence). CDR3 in DNA: TGCAGTGCTCAACGGGACAGCCAAGAGACCCAGTACTTC. It is translated as CSAQRDSQETQYF.

The chain links TRBV7-8 to TRBJ1-6, with TRBD1 as a possible D gene (6 bases). V dropped 6 bases and J dropped 8 bases, with 14 bases sitting between them. CDR1 is SGHVS and CDR2 is FQNEAQ in the germline V gene. This CDR3 has 14 amino acids. CDR3 sequence (DNA): TGTGCCAGCAGGACCGGGACAAGAGATTCACCCCTCCACTTT. Translation gives CASRTGTRDSPLHF.

V and J are TRBV21-1 and TRBJ1-5; TRBD1, the D gene given by the table, was not confirmed from the DNA. TRBV21-1 is listed as a pseudogene. This CDR3 is 18 amino acids long. CDR3: CASSLMGQGDSSNQPQHF. CDR3 DNA: TGTGCCAGCAGCCTCATGGGACAGGGGGATTCGAGCAATCAGCCCCAGCATTTT.

In its sample, this clonotype was seen once. This rearrangement joins TRBV19 to TRBJ1-1, with D possibly TRBD1 on 5 matching bases. CDR1 is LNHDA, CDR2 SQIVND, per germline (reference sequence). CDR3 size: 16 residues. The V end was cut by 6 bases, the J end by 1 base, with 18 bases between. The CDR3 nucleotides read TGTGCCAGTAGGGTGACCACGGGACGGGCGAACACTGAAGCTTTCTTT. Translating it yields CASRVTTGRANTEAFF.

This clonotype was detected only a few times. The chain links TRBV7-2 to TRBJ2-1; TRBD1 might be the D (5 bases). Germline V CDR1 and CDR2: SGHTA, FQGNSA. V was clipped by 2 bases and J by 5 bases, with 10 bases between them. CDR3 size: 14 residues. The CDR3 is CASSLTGSNNEQFF. The CDR3 nucleotides read TGTGCCAGCAGCTTAACAGGATCTAACAATGAGCAGTTCTTC.

J is TRBJ2-6 and V is TRBV30; D may correspond to TRBD1 or TRBD2 (5 bases each). Germline loops: CDR1 GTSNPN, CDR2 SVGIG (reference sequence). The V and J ends lost 5 bases and 0 bases respectively, with 20 bases between them. CDR3 length: 18 amino acids. The CDR3 sequence: CAWGDLRDGSSGANVLTF. CDR3 bases: TGTGCCTGGGGAGACCTCCGGGACGGAAGCTCTGGGGCCAACGTCCTGACTTTC.

The sample holds a few counts of this clonotype. The gene calls are TRBV11-2 and TRBJ1-4; weak D call: TRBD1 (5 bases). CDR1 SGHAT and CDR2 FQNNGV come from the germline V gene. The CDR3 is made up of 14 amino acids. V lost 5 bases and J 8 bases, leaving 15 bases between the germline ends. The DNA of the CDR3 is TGTGCCAGCAGCGGGGGATTTCAAGGGGAAAAACTGTTTTTT. This sequence encodes CASSGGFQGEKLFF.

As to this clonotype: A much more abundant neighbour one base away suggests this may be a read error. The chain recombines TRBV28 with TRBJ2-3, with D possibly being TRBD2 (5 bases). This CDR3 region has 14 residues. V lost 6 bases and J 0 bases, leaving 10 bases between the germline ends. Germline V gene sequence: CDR1 MDHEN, CDR2 SYDVKM. The CDR3 here is CASRPCGSTDTQYF. As DNA, the CDR3 is TGTGCCAGCAGACCTTGCGGGAGCACAGATACGCAGTATTTT.

This clonotype has a count of ten or more. The V call is TRBV29-1, the J call TRBJ2-1; tentatively, D is TRBD1 (5 bases). The end of the DNA fits TRBJ2-7 better, so the J call may be wrong. This CDR3 has 15 residues. The germline gives CDR1 SQVTM, CDR2 ANQGSEA. CDR3 sequence (DNA): TGCAGCGTTGACAGGGCCTCGAGCTCCTACAATGAGCAGTACTTC. Its protein product is CSVDRASSSYNEQYF.

CDR3 bases: TGTGCCAGCAGTTTCACAGGGCGAAGAACCGGGGAGCTGTTTTTT. It is translated as CASSFTGRRTGELFF. The V and J genes are TRBV12-3 or TRBV12-4 and TRBJ2-2; tentative D call: TRBD1 (6 bases). V lost 3 bases and J 5 bases, leaving 13 bases between the germline ends. This CDR3 has 15 residues.

There are a few counts of this clonotype. The V gene is TRBV7-9, the J gene TRBJ2-7, with 10 bases matching TRBD1. Germline-derived CDR1 and CDR2 are SEHNR and FQNEAQ (reference sequence). V lost 4 bases, J lost 4 bases, and 7 bases stayed unmatched. This CDR3 has 15 residues. The CDR3 DNA reads as TGTGCCAGCAGCTCTATGGGACAGGGGCTTTACGAGCAGTACTTC. It codes for CASSSMGQGLYEQYF.

The count of this clonotype is one. This chain uses TRBV12-3 or TRBV12-4 with TRBJ2-1; 9 nucleotides line up with TRBD2. The CDR3 length is 14 residues. V was pared by 3 bases and J by 8 bases, with 5 bases of the junction left unmatched. As DNA, the CDR3 is TGTGCCAGCAGTTTGGGTAGCGGGAGCTATGAGCAGTTCTTC. Translation gives CASSLGSGSYEQFF.